This T cell receptor (beta chain) was profiled in a study of technical replicates of blood from several donors. The V gene end was trimmed by 6 bases and the J gene end by 8 bases; junction bases not matched to a gene: 16. Per the germline V gene, CDR1 is SGHNT and CDR2 is YYREEE (reference sequence). This CDR3 spans 16 amino acids. The repertoire was sequenced with immunoSEQ multiplex PCR; TCRdb's copy has only in-frame clones and lacks some. Of 65,000 to 80,000 clones listed, 85% to 95% are singletons. The sequence came from a human donor in good health. Source material: T cells isolated from PBMCs. This chain connects TRBV5-4 to TRBJ2-1; 8 bases agree with TRBD2. This CDR3 is CASNPTGGRSGDEQFF. In DNA, the CDR3 is TGTGCCAGCAACCCCACGGGCGGGAGGTCCGGGGATGAGCAGTTCTTC.